The 24 T cell receptor beta chains reported below all come from one sample, sequenced in a study of T-cell memory formation after mild COVID-19 (TCRdb year 2021). Library preparation used 5' RACE. The reads were generated on an Illumina NovaSeq 6000. TCRdb reran the public reads through fastp at Q25 and MiXCR, keeping productive beta chains. When rows share a CDR3 protein, they turn into one entry using the most common DNA and genes. The sample table records some 29,000 distinct CDR3 sequences; roughly 16% of these occur just once. The ten largest account for roughly 1.3% of the sample. What was sequenced was PBMCs or a T cell subset sorted from them (not recorded which). The receptors were sampled from an adult who had mild COVID-19 (a few samples of this study predate the infection). The sample titles of this study are shuffled in the database, so cell type and time point are left out.

This clonotype was counted at least ten times. The V call is TRBV7-8, the J call TRBJ2-3; possibly TRBD1 or TRBD2 for D (6 bases each). This CDR3 comprises 16 residues. Between the trimmed V and J ends, which lost 1 base and 7 bases, there was a span of 18 bases. Germline assignment: CDR1 SGHVS and CDR2 FQNEAQ. This chain's CDR3 is CASSLVGGGDINTQYF. DNA for the CDR3: TGTGCCAGCAGCTTAGTGGGTGGCGGGGACATAAATACGCAGTATTTT.

The chain links TRBV20-1 to TRBJ2-5; 13 bases line up with TRBD2. The CDR3 has 16 amino acids. The junction had 7 bases not matched to a gene; V was cut back by 4 bases and J by 2 bases. Germline V gene sequence: CDR1 DFQATT, CDR2 SNEGSKA (reference sequence). In DNA, the CDR3 is TGCAGTGCTACGAATTTGGGACTAGCGGGGCAAGAGACCCAGTACTTC. It is translated as CSATNLGLAGQETQYF.

At least ten counts were recorded for this clonotype. The rearrangement uses TRBV3-1 and TRBJ2-5, with no clear D. Per germline, CDR1 LGHDT and CDR2 YNNKEL (reference sequence). The CDR3 length is 13 residues. Trimming left V 4 bases short and J 5 bases short, with 11 bases between. CDR3 protein: CASSPGVRETQYF. CDR3 sequence (DNA): TGTGCCAGCAGCCCAGGAGTTAGGGAGACCCAGTACTTC.

The rearrangement links TRBV3-1 to TRBJ2-7; D is possibly TRBD1 (6 bases). This CDR3 has 14 amino acids. The V and J ends lost 2 bases and 5 bases respectively, with 13 bases between them. Germline values: CDR1 LGHDT, CDR2 YNNKEL (reference sequence). The DNA for the CDR3 is TGTGCCAGCAGCCAACCCGGCAGGGGAGACGAGCAGTACTTC. Translating it yields CASSQPGRGDEQYF.

The rearrangement joins TRBV7-9 to TRBJ2-1; no definite D call. The CDR3 extends over 14 amino acids. Germline V lookup: CDR1 SEHNR, CDR2 FQNEAQ (reference sequence). V lost 6 bases and J 5 bases, leaving 14 bases between the germline ends. The CDR3 DNA follows: TGTGCCAGCAGTAAAATAAACTGGGACAATGAGCAGTTCTTC. Protein: CASSKINWDNEQFF.

Ten or more counts support this clonotype. The chain carries TRBV4-2 and TRBJ2-5; 12 nucleotides line up with TRBD2. Germline CDR1 is LGHNA and CDR2 is YNFKEQ. The V and J ends lost 0 bases and 4 bases, in that order; junction bases with no gene match: 6. The CDR3 sequence is 17 residues long. Written as DNA, the CDR3 is TGTGCCAGCAGCCAAGAACGGACTAGCGGGGTCGGAGAGACCCAGTACTTC. Protein: CASSQERTSGVGETQYF.

This clonotype was seen repeatedly, ten times or more. The chain is built from TRBV7-3 and TRBJ2-1; 12 bases agree with TRBD2. The CDR3 totals 17 residues. The V gene end was trimmed by 1 base and the J gene end by 4 bases; junction bases not matched to a gene: 5. Germline assignment: CDR1 SGHTA and CDR2 FQGTGA. CDR3 loop: CASSLKGLAGKYNEQFF. The CDR3 DNA reads as TGTGCCAGCAGCTTAAAAGGACTAGCGGGGAAATACAATGAGCAGTTCTTC.

This clonotype was recorded many times. The rearrangement links TRBV5-5 to TRBJ2-5; 9 bases map to TRBD2. Trimming removed 4 bases from V and 3 bases from J; junction bases left unmatched: 4. In germline, CDR1 is SGHKS, CDR2 YYEKEE (reference sequence). This CDR3 is 14 amino acids long. CDR3 in amino acids: CASSPGGGEETQYF. The CDR3 coding sequence is TGTGCCAGCAGCCCGGGCGGGGGGGAAGAGACCCAGTACTTC.

In this sample, this clonotype turned up a few times. The chain uses TRBV27 and TRBJ2-1; maybe TRBD2 (7 bases). CDR3 length: 16 residues. Germline lookup yields CDR1 MNHEY and CDR2 SMNVEV (reference sequence). V was trimmed by 4 bases and J by 6 bases, leaving 19 bases between them. The CDR3 is CASSWWAGGLLNEQFF. The CDR3, as DNA: TGTGCCAGCAGTTGGTGGGCCGGGGGGCTCCTCAATGAGCAGTTCTTC.

This clonotype has a count of ten or more. At one of its ends the junction is not consistent with the germline gene, which may arise from a read error. V gene TRBV11-2 combines with J gene TRBJ2-7; D uncertain. Germline V gene sequence: CDR1 SGHAT, CDR2 FQNNGV. The CDR3 covers 15 residues. The CDR3 is CASSLGHLNLYGQYF. The CDR3 DNA reads as TGTGCCAGCAGCTTAGGACACCTCAATCTCTACGGGCAGTACTTC.

In its sample, this clonotype was seen many times. The CDR3: CASSLVETGYQYF. CDR3 bases: TGTGCCAGCAGTTTAGTGGAGACCGGATACCAGTACTTC. This chain connects TRBV12-3 or TRBV12-4 to TRBJ2-4; D is uncertain. The V end lost 1 base, the J end lost 13 bases, and 14 bases lay between the germline ends. The CDR3 runs 13 residues.

This clonotype was detected many times. The chain carries TRBV5-6 and TRBJ2-1; 7 bases are shared with TRBD2. Germline V gives CDR1 SGHDT, CDR2 YYEEEE. The CDR3 extends over 15 amino acids. J was trimmed by 3 bases and V by 2 bases; bases with no gene match: 5. CDR3 DNA sequence: TGTGCCAGCAGCTTCCCAGGGAGGGTCTACAATGAGCAGTTCTTC. Its protein is CASSFPGRVYNEQFF.

This clonotype was picked up many times. The chain combines TRBV7-2 with TRBJ2-7; TRBD2 aligns across 9 bases. CDR1 SGHTA and CDR2 FQGNSA come from the germline V gene. This CDR3 has 15 residues. The V and J ends lost 4 bases and 9 bases, in that order; junction bases with no gene match: 13. The CDR3 coding sequence is TGTGCCAGCAGCTCTAGCGGGACCTTTACGAATGGGCAGTACTTC. This translates into CASSSSGTFTNGQYF.

This chain uses TRBV11-2 with TRBJ2-3, with a weak D call TRBD2 (5 bases). The CDR3 is 14 residues long. Deletions cut 9 bases from V and 6 bases from J, with 19 bases between. CDR1 is SGHAT, CDR2 FQNNGV, per germline. The CDR3: CARSRDTSVDTQYF. DNA of the CDR3: TGTGCCAGAAGCCGAGATACTAGTGTGGATACGCAGTATTTT.

This clonotype showed up many times. This chain joins TRBV4-3 and TRBJ2-3; possibly TRBD2 for D (5 bases). Trimming shortened V by 5 bases and J by 2 bases, and 8 bases separated the two germline ends. Germline CDR1 LGHNA, CDR2 YSLEER. The CDR3 length is 13 residues. The CDR3 loop reads CASSGSPTDTQYF. The DNA for the CDR3 is TGCGCCAGCAGCGGGAGCCCCACAGATACGCAGTATTTT.

This clonotype appeared many times. This chain connects TRBV15 to TRBJ2-5, with 8 bases lining up with TRBD2. Germline CDR1 reads LNHNV; CDR2 reads YYDKDF (reference sequence). The CDR3 has 18 residues. The trim removed 0 bases at V and 5 bases at J, leaving 14 bases unmatched. CDR3 DNA sequence: TGTGCCACCAGCAGAGATAGAGGTCCAGCGGGGGCGCGGGAGACCCAGTACTTC. It yields the protein CATSRDRGPAGARETQYF.

This clonotype has a count of ten or more. This chain connects TRBV3-1 to TRBJ2-3; 8 bases map to TRBD1. The CDR3 is 11 amino acids. Germline CDR1 LGHDT, CDR2 YNNKEL (reference sequence). The ends lost 6 bases at V and 10 bases at J; junction bases unmatched: 3. The CDR3 region has the DNA TGTGCCAGCAGTCCAGGGGGCCCGCAGTATTTT. This sequence encodes CASSPGGPQYF.

In its sample, this clonotype was seen many times. CDR3: CASSPRRAGGETQYF. DNA of the CDR3: TGTGCCAGCAGCCCTCGGAGAGCGGGCGGTGAGACCCAGTACTTC. V is TRBV11-2 and J is TRBJ2-5; weak D call: TRBD2 (6 bases). The V gene lost 5 bases and the J gene lost 5 bases, with 18 bases spanning the gap. The CDR3 spans 15 residues. The V gene's germline CDR1 is SGHAT and CDR2 FQNNGV.

V and J are TRBV29-1 and TRBJ1-2; no clear D gene. Germline V gene data show CDR1 as SQVTM and CDR2 as ANQGSEA. V lost 2 bases and J lost 4, with 8 bases in between. The CDR3 has 12 residues. The CDR3 nucleotides are TGCAGCGTTGAAAAGCAAAGCTATGGCTACACCTTC. Translated, it gives CSVEKQSYGYTF.

The chain recombines TRBV27 with TRBJ2-7; D may be TRBD1 or TRBD2 (5 bases each). Trimming stripped 7 bases from V and 5 bases from J, with 9 bases between. The CDR3 is 11 amino acids. Germline CDR1 is MNHEY and CDR2 is SMNVEV (reference sequence). The CDR3 reads CASTRGNEQYF. CDR3 sequence (DNA): TGTGCCAGCACCCGGGGCAACGAGCAGTACTTC.

This clonotype was detected many times. V and J are TRBV3-1 and TRBJ2-3, with TRBD1 identical over 9 bases. The CDR3 contains 12 residues. Losses at the gene ends were 5 bases for V and 9 bases for J; bases not matched to a gene: 3. Germline V CDR1 and CDR2: LGHDT, YNNKEL (reference sequence). The CDR3 DNA reads as TGTGCCAGCAGCGGAGACAGGGGGACGCAGTATTTT. Translating it yields CASSGDRGTQYF.

This clonotype was recorded at least ten times. At one end the junction does not follow the germline gene, possibly because of a read error. V usage is TRBV9 and J usage is TRBJ2-1; D may be TRBD1 (6 bases). Germline V lookup: CDR1 SGDLS, CDR2 YYNGEE. The CDR3 consists of 17 residues. The CDR3 is CASSVLAGGRGRGFMVF. For the CDR3, the DNA is TGTGCCAGCAGCGTACTAGCAGGAGGCCGGGGCAGGGGATTTATGGTCTTC.

The genes are TRBV7-9 and TRBJ2-1; 10 bases align to TRBD2. The V gene end was trimmed by 5 bases and the J gene end by 5 bases; junction bases not matched to a gene: 6. Per the germline V gene, CDR1 is SEHNR and CDR2 is FQNEAQ (reference sequence). This CDR3 is built from 15 residues. Here the CDR3 reads CASSDLAGVNNEQFF. CDR3 coding DNA: TGTGCCAGCAGCGACCTAGCGGGAGTCAACAATGAGCAGTTCTTC. The whole variable domain, remainder taken from reference TRBV7-9 and TRBJ2-1, is DTGVSQNPRHKITKRGQNVTFRCDPISEHNRLYWYRQTLGQGPEFLTYFQNEAQLEKSRLLSDRFSAERPKGSFSTLEIQRTEQGDSAMYLCASSDLAGVNNEQFFGPGTRLTVL.

This clonotype was detected ten times or more. The CDR3 DNA sequence: TGTGCCAGCAGTTTCTCACTACTAGCGGGAGCCCCAAATGAGCAGTTCTTC. Translation: CASSFSLLAGAPNEQFF. The chain combines TRBV12-3 or TRBV12-4 with TRBJ2-1; 11 bases line up with TRBD2. Trimming removed 3 bases from V and 7 bases from J; junction bases left unmatched: 11. The CDR3 is 17 amino acids.